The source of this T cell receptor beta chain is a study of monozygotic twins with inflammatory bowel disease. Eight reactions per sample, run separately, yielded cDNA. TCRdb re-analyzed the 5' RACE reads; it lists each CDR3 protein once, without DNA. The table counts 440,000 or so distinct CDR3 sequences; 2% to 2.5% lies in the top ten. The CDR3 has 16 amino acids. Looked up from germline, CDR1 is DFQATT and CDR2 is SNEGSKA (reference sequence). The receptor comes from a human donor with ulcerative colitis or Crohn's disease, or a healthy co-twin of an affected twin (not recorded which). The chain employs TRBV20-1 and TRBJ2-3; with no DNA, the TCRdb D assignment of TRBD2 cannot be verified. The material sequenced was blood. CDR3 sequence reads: CSARPVAGTSTDTQYF.